This T cell receptor (beta chain) was observed in a study of blood T cells in healthy people across ages. As regards this clonotype: The antigen is undetermined.

Whole-study findings and limits: Naive and antigen-experienced cells were not separated, limiting conclusive comparison.

Together with a sample-barcoded 5' primer, a J-beta primer mix was included in a second PCR lasting about 6 to 11 cycles. Each cDNA molecule carried a tag from a template-switch adaptor that contained 12 random nucleotides. TCRdb re-derived calls from the 5' RACE reads in MiXCR, one entry per CDR3 protein. The table records 900,000 to 950,000 distinct CDR3 sequences, about 27% of them present only once. CDR3 length equals 13 residues. Trimming left V 6 bases short and J 0 bases short, with 8 bases between. Germline loops: CDR1 MDHEN, CDR2 SYDVKM. The sample also formed part of further work on T cells of mothers and their children.

This rearrangement joins TRBV28 to TRBJ1-2; D is perhaps TRBD1 (5 bases). The origin of this receptor is a woman aged 40 to 50 in good health. The material sequenced was blood. DNA of the CDR3: TGTGCCAGCAGAGGCAGGGCTAACTATGGCTACACCTTC. It codes for CASRGRANYGYTF.